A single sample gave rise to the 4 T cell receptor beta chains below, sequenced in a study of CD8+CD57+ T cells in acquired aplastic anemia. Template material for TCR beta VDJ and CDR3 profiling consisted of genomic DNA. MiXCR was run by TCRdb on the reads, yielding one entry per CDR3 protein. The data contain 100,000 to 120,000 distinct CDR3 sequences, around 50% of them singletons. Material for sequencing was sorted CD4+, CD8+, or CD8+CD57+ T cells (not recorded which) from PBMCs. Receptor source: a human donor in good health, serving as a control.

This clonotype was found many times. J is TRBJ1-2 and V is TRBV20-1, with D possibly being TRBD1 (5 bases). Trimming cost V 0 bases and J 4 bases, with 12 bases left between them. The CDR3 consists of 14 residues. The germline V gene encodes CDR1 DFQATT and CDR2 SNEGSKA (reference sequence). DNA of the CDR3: TGCAGTGCTAGAGATGGGGCCAGCGCCTATGGCTACACCTTC. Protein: CSARDGASAYGYTF.

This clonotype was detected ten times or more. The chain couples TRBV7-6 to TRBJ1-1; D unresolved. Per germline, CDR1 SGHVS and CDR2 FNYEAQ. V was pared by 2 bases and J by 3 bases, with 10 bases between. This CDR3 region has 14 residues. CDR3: CASSLLEGYTEAFF. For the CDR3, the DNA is TGTGCCAGCAGCTTACTTGAAGGGTACACTGAAGCTTTCTTT.

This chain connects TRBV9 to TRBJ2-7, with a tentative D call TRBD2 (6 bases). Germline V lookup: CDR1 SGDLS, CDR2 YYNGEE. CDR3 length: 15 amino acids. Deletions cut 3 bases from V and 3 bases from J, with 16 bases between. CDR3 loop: CASSARGLGNYEQYF. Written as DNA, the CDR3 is TGTGCCAGCAGCGCCCGGGGGTTGGGGAACTACGAGCAGTACTTC.

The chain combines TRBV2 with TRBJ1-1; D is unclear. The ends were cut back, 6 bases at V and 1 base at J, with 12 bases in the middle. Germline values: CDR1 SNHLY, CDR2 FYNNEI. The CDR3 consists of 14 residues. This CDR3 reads CASSVDPRNTEAFF. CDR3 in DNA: TGTGCCAGCAGCGTCGACCCGAGGAACACTGAAGCTTTCTTT.